The next 19 T cell receptor beta chains were all read from a single sample in a study of PD-L1 blockade in urothelial cancer. Generated by immunoSEQ multiplex PCR, the TCRdb table keeps only in-frame clones and is missing some. The sample lists around 130,000 clones, roughly 83% occurring once. Sample time point: pretreatment peripheral blood. The sequencing here drew on PBMCs, taken around atezolizumab (anti-PD-L1) treatment. These receptors were collected from a man aged 50-59 years with urothelial cancer.

The chain has TRBV6-6 and TRBJ1-2; perhaps TRBD1 as D (5 bases). Germline CDR1 and CDR2: MNHNY and SVGAGI (reference sequence). With 6 bases removed from V and 5 bases from J, the gap between germline ends came to 10 bases. The CDR3 runs to 12 residues. The CDR3 bases are TGTGCCAGCAGGGCGGGGGAATATGGCTACACCTTC. It specifies CASRAGEYGYTF.

This chain links TRBV30 with TRBJ2-5, with TRBD1 matching over 8 bases. There are 14 residues in the CDR3. V shed 5 bases, J shed 5 bases, and the junction held 10 bases outside the gene matches. Per germline, CDR1 GTSNPN and CDR2 SVGIG (reference sequence). CDR3 protein: CAWHGPQGAETQYF. The CDR3 nucleotides are TGTGCCTGGCACGGGCCCCAGGGGGCGGAGACCCAGTACTTC.

This clone came up a few times. V gene TRBV28 combines with J gene TRBJ1-5; 7 positions match TRBD1. Germline CDR1 MDHEN, CDR2 SYDVKM. This CDR3 is 13 amino acids long. With V trimmed by 10 bases and J by 6 bases, 9 bases remained unmatched. The CDR3 DNA sequence: TGTGCCACGAAACAGGGGTTCGCTCAGCCCCAGCATTTT. This sequence encodes CATKQGFAQPQHF.

This chain joins TRBV6-5 and TRBJ2-2, with 9 nucleotides matching TRBD2. The V gene end was trimmed by 2 bases and the J gene end by 7 bases; junction bases not matched to a gene: 5. This CDR3 contains 15 residues. Germline V CDR1 and CDR2: MNHEY, SVGAGI. CDR3: CASSYRLAVGGELFF. CDR3 DNA sequence: TGTGCCAGCAGTTACCGACTAGCGGTAGGCGGGGAGCTGTTTTTT.

This chain uses TRBV6-5 with TRBJ1-2; weak D call: TRBD1 (5 bases). Per the germline V gene, CDR1 is MNHEY and CDR2 is SVGAGI. The CDR3 contains 14 residues. Deletions cut 2 bases from V and 2 bases from J, with 9 bases between. The CDR3 DNA reads TGTGCCAGCAGTTACCAACAGGCAAACTATGGCTACACCTTC. This translates into CASSYQQANYGYTF.

This chain links TRBV6-1 with TRBJ1-5, with 7 bases that match TRBD1. CDR3 length equals 16 residues. The trim removed 1 base at V and 0 bases at J, leaving 3 bases unmatched. Per the germline V gene, CDR1 is MNHNS and CDR2 is SASEGT. CDR3 bases: TGTGCCAGCAGTGAAGTCACAGGGGTTAGCAATCAGCCCCAGCATTTT. Protein: CASSEVTGVSNQPQHF.

CDR3 residues: CASSRDRGSQETQYF. The CDR3 DNA reads TGTGCCAGCAGCAGGGACAGAGGAAGCCAAGAGACCCAGTACTTC. The chain carries TRBV21-1 and TRBJ2-5; no check of the table's D call, TRBD1, against the DNA was made. TRBV21-1 is noted as a pseudogene. The CDR3 contains 15 residues.

This chain connects TRBV30 to TRBJ2-2, with TRBD2 identical over 8 bases. Looked up from germline, CDR1 is GTSNPN and CDR2 is SVGIG (reference sequence). The CDR3 totals 15 residues. Trimming cost V 4 bases and J 4 bases; bases outside gene matches: 8. The CDR3 loop is CAWKAGLVGTGELFF. The DNA of the CDR3 is TGTGCCTGGAAGGCGGGACTAGTCGGCACCGGGGAGCTGTTTTTT.

This chain uses TRBV11-2 with TRBJ1-6, with a weak D call TRBD1 (5 bases). Germline V CDR1 and CDR2: SGHAT, FQNNGV. V shed 3 bases and J shed 4 bases, with 19 bases lying between them. The CDR3 has 18 residues. CDR3 bases: TGTGCCAGCAGCTTTAAGGCCGCGACAGTGGTTTATAATTCACCCCTCCACTTT. This gives the protein CASSFKAATVVYNSPLHF. The full variable domain, rest sourced from reference TRBV11-2 and TRBJ1-6, is EAGVAQSPRYKIIEKRQSVAFWCNPISGHATLYWYQQILGQGPKLLIQFQNNGVVDDSQLPKDRFSAERLKGVDSTLKIQPAKLEDSAVYLCASSFKAATVVYNSPLHFGNGTRLTVT.

V and J are TRBV28 and TRBJ1-4, with TRBD1 matching over 8 bases. The CDR3 is 16 amino acids. Germline CDR1 and CDR2: MDHEN and SYDVKM. V shed 5 bases and J 4 bases; nucleotides not matched to a gene: 9. CDR3 nucleotide sequence: TGTGCCAGCAGTCCTTCATACAGGGGGATTAATGAAAAACTGTTTTTT. Its translation: CASSPSYRGINEKLFF.

The gene calls are TRBV7-2 and TRBJ1-5, with no clear D. The CDR3 has 15 amino acids. Germline CDR1 reads SGHTA; CDR2 reads FQGNSA. Trimming pared 1 base from V and 2 bases from J, leaving 9 bases between. CDR3 coding DNA: TGTGCCAGCAGCTTAGTCGATGGAGGCAATCAGCCCCAGCATTTT. Its protein product is CASSLVDGGNQPQHF.

The chain links TRBV30 to TRBJ1-1; the match to TRBD1 covers 8 bases. With 0 bases clipped from V and 11 bases from J, the junction kept 11 bases outside the gene matches. This CDR3 is 14 amino acids long. Germline loops: CDR1 GTSNPN, CDR2 SVGIG (reference sequence). CDR3 nucleotide sequence: TGTGCCTGGAGTGTACCTCCGCAGGGGGCGAGGGCTTTCTTT. It yields the protein CAWSVPPQGARAFF.

This clone was recorded a few times. This chain connects TRBV5-1 to TRBJ2-2, with D perhaps matching TRBD2 (6 bases). The length of the CDR3 is 13 residues. CDR1 is SGHRS, CDR2 YFSETQ, per germline. The V end was cut by 3 bases, the J end by 7 bases, with 10 bases between. The CDR3 here is CASSSEGLGELFF. CDR3 DNA: TGCGCCAGCAGCTCGGAGGGACTCGGGGAGCTGTTTTTT.

This clone showed up just once. The genes are TRBV15 and TRBJ2-1; tentative D call: TRBD1 (5 bases). V was clipped by 0 bases and J by 0 bases, with 9 bases between them. Germline V gene data show CDR1 as LNHNV and CDR2 as YYDKDF (reference sequence). The CDR3 extends over 16 amino acids. The CDR3 sequence: CATSRDSGLSYNEQFF. The CDR3 nucleotides are TGTGCCACCAGCAGAGATTCAGGGCTCTCCTACAATGAGCAGTTCTTC.

This clone was detected only once. This chain joins TRBV2 and TRBJ2-7, with D possibly matching TRBD1 (7 bases). CDR1 is SNHLY and CDR2 is FYNNEI in the germline V gene. Deletions cut 6 bases from V and 6 bases from J, with 18 bases between. This CDR3 comprises 14 residues. The CDR3 reads CASRAGQNLREQYF. The CDR3 nucleotides are TGTGCCAGCAGGGCGGGACAGAACTTACGCGAGCAGTACTTC.

This chain connects TRBV6-5 to TRBJ1-2; tentatively, D is TRBD1 (5 bases). CDR3 length: 15 residues. Germline V gene lookup returns CDR1 MNHEY and CDR2 SVGAGI. V was pared by 6 bases and J by 0 bases, with 14 bases between. The CDR3 DNA reads TGTGCCAGCAGGCCTGTCGGGGGAGCTAACTATGGCTACACCTTC. This translates into CASRPVGGANYGYTF.

J is TRBJ2-1 and V is TRBV6-5; 10 bases agree with TRBD1. The J segment lost 3 bases and the V segment lost 6 bases, leaving 5 bases of the junction unmatched. The CDR3 consists of 15 residues. From germline, CDR1 is MNHEY and CDR2 SVGAGI. CDR3 DNA: TGTGCCAGCAGCAGACAGGGGGCTAGCTACAATGAGCAGTTCTTC. Protein: CASSRQGASYNEQFF.

This clone came up once. V and J are TRBV28 and TRBJ2-3, with 7 bases matching TRBD1. CDR3 length: 15 residues. The V segment lost 5 bases and the J segment 5 bases; nucleotides outside the gene matches: 10. The germline V gene has CDR1 MDHEN and CDR2 SYDVKM. The CDR3 spells CASSRTTGRKDTQYF. CDR3 nucleotides: TGTGCCAGCAGTCGGACGACAGGGAGAAAAGATACGCAGTATTTT.

The V and J genes are TRBV7-2 and TRBJ2-5; D is possibly TRBD2 (6 bases). In germline, CDR1 is SGHTA, CDR2 FQGNSA. The CDR3 runs 15 residues. Trimming took 3 bases from V and 5 from J, leaving 16 bases between them. The CDR3 is CASSFTGGWRETQYF. The CDR3, as DNA: TGTGCCAGCAGCTTTACTGGGGGGTGGCGGGAGACCCAGTACTTC.